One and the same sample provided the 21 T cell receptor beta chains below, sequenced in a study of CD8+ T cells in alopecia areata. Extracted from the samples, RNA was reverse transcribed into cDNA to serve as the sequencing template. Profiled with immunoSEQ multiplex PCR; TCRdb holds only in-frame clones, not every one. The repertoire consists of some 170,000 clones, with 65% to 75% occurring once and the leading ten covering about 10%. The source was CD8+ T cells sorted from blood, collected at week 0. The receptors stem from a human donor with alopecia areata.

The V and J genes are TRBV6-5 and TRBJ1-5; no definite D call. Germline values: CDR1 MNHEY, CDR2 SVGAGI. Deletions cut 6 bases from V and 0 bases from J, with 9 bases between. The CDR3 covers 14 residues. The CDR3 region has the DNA TGTGCCAGCAGCCGACTATATAGCAATCAGCCCCAGCATTTT. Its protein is CASSRLYSNQPQHF.

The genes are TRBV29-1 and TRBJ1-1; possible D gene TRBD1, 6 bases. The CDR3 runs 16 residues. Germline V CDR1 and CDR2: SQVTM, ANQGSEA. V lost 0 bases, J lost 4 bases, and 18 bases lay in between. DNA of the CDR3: TGCAGCGTTGAAGAGGGGGGCCGGGCGGGGATCACTGAAGCTTTCTTT. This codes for CSVEEGGRAGITEAFF.

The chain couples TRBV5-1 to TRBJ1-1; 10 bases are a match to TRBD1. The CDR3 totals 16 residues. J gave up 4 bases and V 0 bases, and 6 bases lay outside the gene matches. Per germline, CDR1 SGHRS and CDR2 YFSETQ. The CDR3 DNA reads TGCGCCAGCAGCTTGGTGTGGGGGACAGGGGTCACTGAAGCTTTCTTT. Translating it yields CASSLVWGTGVTEAFF.

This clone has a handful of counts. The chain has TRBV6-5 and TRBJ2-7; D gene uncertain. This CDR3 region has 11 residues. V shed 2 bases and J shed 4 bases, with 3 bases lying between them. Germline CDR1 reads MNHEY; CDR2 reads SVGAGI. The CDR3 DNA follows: TGTGCCAGCAGTTACCAGTACGAGCAGTACTTC. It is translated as CASSYQYEQYF.

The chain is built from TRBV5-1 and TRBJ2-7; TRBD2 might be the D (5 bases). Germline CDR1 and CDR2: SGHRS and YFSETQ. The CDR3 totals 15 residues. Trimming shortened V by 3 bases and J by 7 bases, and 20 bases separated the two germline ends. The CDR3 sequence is CASSSYGRGGEEQYF. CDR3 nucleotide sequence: TGCGCCAGCAGCTCCTACGGACGGGGTGGTGAGGAGCAGTACTTC.

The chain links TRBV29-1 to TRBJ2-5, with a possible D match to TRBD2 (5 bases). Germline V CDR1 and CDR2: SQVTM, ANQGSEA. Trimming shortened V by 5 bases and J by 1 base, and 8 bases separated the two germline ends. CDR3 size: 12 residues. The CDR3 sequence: CSVPRGQETQYF. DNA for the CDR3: TGCAGCGTTCCCCGGGGCCAAGAGACCCAGTACTTC. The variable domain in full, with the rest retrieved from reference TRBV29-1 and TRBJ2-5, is SAVISQKPSRDICQRGTSLTIQCQVDSQVTMMFWYRQQPGQSLTLIATANQGSEATYESGFVIDKFPISRPNLTFSTLTVSNMSPEDSSIYLCSVPRGQETQYFGPGTRLLVL.

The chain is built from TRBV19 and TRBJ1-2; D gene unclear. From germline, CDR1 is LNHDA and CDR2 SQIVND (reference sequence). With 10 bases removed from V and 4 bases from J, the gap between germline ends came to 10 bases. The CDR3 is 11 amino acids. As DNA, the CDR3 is TGTGCCACCCGGTGGGTCTATGGCTACACCTTC. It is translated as CATRWVYGYTF.

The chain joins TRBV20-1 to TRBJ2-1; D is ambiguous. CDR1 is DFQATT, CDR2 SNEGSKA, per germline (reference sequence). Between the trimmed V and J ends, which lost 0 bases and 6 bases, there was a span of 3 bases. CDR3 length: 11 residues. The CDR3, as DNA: TGCAGTGCTAGAGAGGGCAATGAGCAGTTCTTC. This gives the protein CSAREGNEQFF.

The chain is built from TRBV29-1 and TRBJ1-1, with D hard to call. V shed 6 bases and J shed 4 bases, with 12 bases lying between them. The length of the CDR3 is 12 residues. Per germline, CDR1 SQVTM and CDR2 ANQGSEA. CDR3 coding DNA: TGCAGCGTCGGGGTAGAGGGCACTGAAGCTTTCTTT. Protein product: CSVGVEGTEAFF.

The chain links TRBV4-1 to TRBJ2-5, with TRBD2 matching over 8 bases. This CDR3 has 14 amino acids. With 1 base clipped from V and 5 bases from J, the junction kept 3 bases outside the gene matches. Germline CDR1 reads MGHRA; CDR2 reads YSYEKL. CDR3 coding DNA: TGCGCCAGCAGCCAAGTTGGCGGGGGGGAGACCCAGTACTTC. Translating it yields CASSQVGGGETQYF.

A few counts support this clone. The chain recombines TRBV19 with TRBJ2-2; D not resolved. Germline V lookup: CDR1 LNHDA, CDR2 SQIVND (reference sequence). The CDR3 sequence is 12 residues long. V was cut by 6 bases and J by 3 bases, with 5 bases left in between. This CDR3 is CASRPDTGELFF. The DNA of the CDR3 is TGTGCCAGTAGGCCGGACACCGGGGAGCTGTTTTTT.

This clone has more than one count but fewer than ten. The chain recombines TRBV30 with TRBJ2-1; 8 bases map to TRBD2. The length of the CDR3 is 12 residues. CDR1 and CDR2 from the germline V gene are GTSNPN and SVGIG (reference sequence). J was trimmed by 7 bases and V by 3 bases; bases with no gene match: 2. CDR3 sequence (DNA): TGTGCCTGGAGACTAGCGGTGAATGAGCAGTTCTTC. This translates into CAWRLAVNEQFF.

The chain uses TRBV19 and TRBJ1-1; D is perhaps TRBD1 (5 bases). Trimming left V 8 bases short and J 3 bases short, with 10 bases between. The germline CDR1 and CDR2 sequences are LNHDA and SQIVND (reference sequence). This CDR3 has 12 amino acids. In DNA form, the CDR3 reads TGTGCCAGTCTAAGGGGATACACTGAAGCTTTCTTT. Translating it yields CASLRGYTEAFF.

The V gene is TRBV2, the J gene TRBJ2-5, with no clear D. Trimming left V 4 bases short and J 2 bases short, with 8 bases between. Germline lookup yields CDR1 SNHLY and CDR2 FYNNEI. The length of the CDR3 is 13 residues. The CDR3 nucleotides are TGTGCCAGCAGTGGACTGGGACAAGAGACCCAGTACTTC. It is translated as CASSGLGQETQYF.

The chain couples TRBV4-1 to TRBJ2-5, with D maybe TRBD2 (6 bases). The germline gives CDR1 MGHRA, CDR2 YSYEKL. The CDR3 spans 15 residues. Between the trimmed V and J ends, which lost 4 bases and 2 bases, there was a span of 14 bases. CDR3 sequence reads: CASSRWDSTQETQYF. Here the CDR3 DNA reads TGCGCCAGCAGCCGCTGGGACTCCACTCAAGAGACCCAGTACTTC.

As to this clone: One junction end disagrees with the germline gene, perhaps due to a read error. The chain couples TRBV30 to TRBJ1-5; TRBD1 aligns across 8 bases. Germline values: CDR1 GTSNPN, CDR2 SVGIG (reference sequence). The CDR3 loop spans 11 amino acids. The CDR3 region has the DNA TGTGCCTGGGGCGCCTCAGGGGGCACGTATTTT. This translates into CAWGASGGTYF.

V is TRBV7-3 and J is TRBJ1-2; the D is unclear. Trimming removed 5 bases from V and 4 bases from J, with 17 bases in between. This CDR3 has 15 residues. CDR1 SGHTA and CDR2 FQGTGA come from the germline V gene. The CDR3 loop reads CASSPSGRNLYGYTF. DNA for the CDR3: TGTGCCAGCAGCCCATCTGGGAGGAACCTCTATGGCTACACCTTC. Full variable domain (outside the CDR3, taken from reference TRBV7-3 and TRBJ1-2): GAGVSQTPSNKVTEKGKYVELRCDPISGHTALYWYRQSLGQGPEFLIYFQGTGAADDSGLPNDRFFAVRPEGSVSTLKIQRTERGDSAVYLCASSPSGRNLYGYTFGSGTRLTVV.

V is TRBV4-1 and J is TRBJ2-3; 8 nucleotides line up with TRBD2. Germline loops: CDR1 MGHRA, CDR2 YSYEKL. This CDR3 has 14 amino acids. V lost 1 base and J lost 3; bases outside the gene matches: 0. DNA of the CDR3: TGCGCCAGCAGCCAAGTAGCGGGGACAGATACGCAGTATTTT. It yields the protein CASSQVAGTDTQYF.

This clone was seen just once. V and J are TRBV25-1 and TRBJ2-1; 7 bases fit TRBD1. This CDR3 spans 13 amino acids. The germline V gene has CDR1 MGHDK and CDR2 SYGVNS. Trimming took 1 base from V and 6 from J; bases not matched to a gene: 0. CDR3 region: CASSEWTGNEQFF. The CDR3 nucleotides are TGTGCCAGCAGTGAATGGACAGGCAATGAGCAGTTCTTC.

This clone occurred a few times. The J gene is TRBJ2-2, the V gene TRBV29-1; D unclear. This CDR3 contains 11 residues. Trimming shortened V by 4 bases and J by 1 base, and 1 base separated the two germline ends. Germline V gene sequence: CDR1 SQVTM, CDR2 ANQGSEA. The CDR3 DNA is TGCAGCGTTGTGAACACCGGGGAGCTGTTTTTT. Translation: CSVVNTGELFF.

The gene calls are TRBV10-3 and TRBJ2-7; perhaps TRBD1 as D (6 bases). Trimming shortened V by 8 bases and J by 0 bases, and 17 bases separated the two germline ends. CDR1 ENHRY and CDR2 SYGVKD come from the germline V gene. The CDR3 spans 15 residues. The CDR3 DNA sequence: TGTGCCATCGGGCAAACAGGGAAGGCCTCCTACGAGCAGTACTTC. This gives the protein CAIGQTGKASYEQYF.